A single sample gave rise to the 12 T cell receptor beta chains below, sequenced in a study of blood T cell repertoires in COVID-19. Data came from immunoSEQ multiplex PCR; TCRdb stores just in-frame clones and leaves some out. The sample consists of roughly 120,000 clones, around 88% of them appearing once. The sample comprised peripheral blood. All receptors come from a woman aged 45-65 years with active or convalescent COVID-19.

The V gene is TRBV5-4, the J gene TRBJ2-5; the D is unclear. This CDR3 is built from 14 residues. The ends were cut back, 0 bases at V and 5 bases at J, with 11 bases in the middle. The germline V gene encodes CDR1 SGHNT and CDR2 YYREEE (reference sequence). CDR3 sequence: CASSLGAFGETQYF. The CDR3 region has the DNA TGTGCCAGCAGCTTGGGGGCGTTTGGGGAGACCCAGTACTTC.

The chain's CDR3 is CASSLGDRVLDYEQYF. For the CDR3, the DNA is TGTGCCAGCAGCTTAGGGGACAGGGTATTAGACTACGAGCAGTACTTC. The chain uses TRBV11-2 and TRBJ2-7; 9 positions agree with TRBD1. Losses at the gene ends were 1 base for V and 3 bases for J; bases not matched to a gene: 7. Germline values: CDR1 SGHAT, CDR2 FQNNGV. The CDR3 contains 16 residues.

The chain joins TRBV5-1 to TRBJ1-1; 8 bases line up with TRBD1. The CDR3 consists of 13 residues. The V and J ends lost 4 bases and 5 bases, in that order; junction bases with no gene match: 4. Germline V gene data show CDR1 as SGHRS and CDR2 as YFSETQ. The CDR3 is CASSGQGTTEAFF. The CDR3 DNA reads as TGCGCCAGCAGCGGACAGGGAACAACTGAAGCTTTCTTT.

The V and J genes are TRBV27 and TRBJ1-6; tentative D call: TRBD1 (6 bases). Looked up from germline, CDR1 is MNHEY and CDR2 is SMNVEV (reference sequence). The CDR3 is 16 amino acids. V was pared by 6 bases and J by 9 bases, with 21 bases between. The CDR3: CASRPQLGGGISPLHF. CDR3 DNA: TGTGCCAGCAGACCCCAGCTAGGGGGAGGGATTTCACCCCTCCACTTT.

This clone occurred once. The rearrangement links TRBV5-1 to TRBJ2-6; 7 bases line up with TRBD1. The CDR3 contains 16 residues. The V segment lost 8 bases and the J segment 0 bases; nucleotides outside the gene matches: 8. Germline CDR1 is SGHRS and CDR2 is YFSETQ. The CDR3 DNA is TGCGCCAGTGGGGGACAGATGAACTCTGGGGCCAACGTCCTGACTTTC. It codes for CASGGQMNSGANVLTF.

J is TRBJ2-2 and V is TRBV9, with TRBD2 as a possible D gene (5 bases). V lost 0 bases and J 6 bases, leaving 9 bases between the germline ends. From germline, CDR1 is SGDLS and CDR2 YYNGEE. The CDR3 is made up of 14 amino acids. The DNA for the CDR3 is TGTGCCAGCAGCGTAGGAGGGTACGCCGGGGAGCTGTTTTTT. Its protein is CASSVGGYAGELFF. Looking up the rest from reference TRBV9 and TRBJ2-2 gives the full variable domain: DSGVTQTPKHLITATGQRVTLRCSPRSGDLSVYWYQQSLDQGLQFLIQYYNGEERAKGNILERFSAQQFPDLHSELNLSSLELGDSALYFCASSVGGYAGELFFGEGSRLTVL.

The chain joins TRBV28 to TRBJ2-1, with TRBD2 as a possible D gene (5 bases). V was clipped by 9 bases and J by 8 bases, with 14 bases between them. The CDR3 runs 12 residues. CDR1 MDHEN and CDR2 SYDVKM come from the germline V gene. In DNA, the CDR3 is TGTGCCAGTTTAGGGATGCGGGATGAGCAGTTCTTC. Translating gives CASLGMRDEQFF.

V and J are TRBV20-1 and TRBJ1-5; 10 bases match TRBD1. CDR3 length equals 15 residues. Germline-derived CDR1 and CDR2 are DFQATT and SNEGSKA (reference sequence). The J segment lost 4 bases and the V segment lost 3 bases, leaving 6 bases of the junction unmatched. In DNA form, the CDR3 reads TGCAGTGCTAGTACACCGGGACAGGGGAATCAGCCCCAGCATTTT. Residues: CSASTPGQGNQPQHF.

The CDR3 region is CASSPNRGQGTDTQYF. CDR3 in DNA: TGTGCCAGCAGCCCTAACAGGGGACAAGGCACAGATACGCAGTATTTT. The V call is TRBV7-3, the J call TRBJ2-3; 7 nucleotides match TRBD1. This CDR3 is 16 amino acids long. Germline V lookup: CDR1 SGHTA, CDR2 FQGTGA. With V trimmed by 5 bases and J by 1 base, 9 bases remained unmatched.

This chain links TRBV7-2 with TRBJ2-2, with D possibly TRBD1 on 6 matching bases. The CDR3 sequence is 16 residues long. V shed 5 bases and J shed 6 bases, with 19 bases lying between them. CDR1 and CDR2 from the germline V gene are SGHTA and FQGNSA. The CDR3 bases are TGTGCCAGCAGCCTTCATGGGGGACATCTTCCCGGGGAGCTGTTTTTT. This codes for CASSLHGGHLPGELFF.

This chain connects TRBV7-2 to TRBJ2-7, with TRBD2 matching 9 bases. Per the germline V gene, CDR1 is SGHTA and CDR2 is FQGNSA. The CDR3 has 17 amino acids. The V gene end was trimmed by 4 bases and the J gene end by 0 bases; junction bases not matched to a gene: 10. In nucleotides, the CDR3 is TGTGCCAGCAGCTCGCCCCTAGCGGGACAAAGCTCCTACGAGCAGTACTTC. Translating gives CASSSPLAGQSSYEQYF. Variable domain in full (rest from reference TRBV7-2 and TRBJ2-7): GAGVSQSPSNKVTEKGKDVELRCDPISGHTALYWYRQSLGQGLEFLIYFQGNSAPDKSGLPSDRFSAERTGGSVSTLTIQRTQQEDSAVYLCASSSPLAGQSSYEQYFGPGTRLTVT.

This rearrangement joins TRBV2 to TRBJ2-7, with D uncertain. This CDR3 contains 14 residues. The V gene lost 7 bases and the J gene lost 0 bases, with 13 bases spanning the gap. Germline loops: CDR1 SNHLY, CDR2 FYNNEI. The CDR3 DNA follows: TGTGCCAGCAAGATAGTAACAGCCTCCTACGAGCAGTACTTC. It is translated as CASKIVTASYEQYF.